This entry lists 10 T cell receptor beta chains sequenced from one sample in a study of control samples from healthy donors and cancer patients. Some clones are missing from TCRdb's copy, which holds only in-frame ones; the method was immunoSEQ multiplex PCR. The sample has 150,000 to 200,000 clones; around 92% are singletons. The sequenced sample consisted of blood. The receptors derive from a woman aged 30 to 39 in good health.

Only one count was recorded for this clone. The genes are TRBV2 and TRBJ2-3; D might be TRBD1 or TRBD2, each matching 5 bases. CDR1 and CDR2 from the germline V gene are SNHLY and FYNNEI. CDR3 length equals 14 residues. V was clipped by 6 bases and J by 2 bases, with 12 bases between them. The CDR3 DNA reads TGTGCCAGCAGAACGGGGCCGTTCACAGATACGCAGTATTTT. It is translated as CASRTGPFTDTQYF.

The chain joins TRBV7-6 to TRBJ2-6; D call uncertain. V lost 2 bases and J 0 bases, leaving 5 bases between the germline ends. Germline CDR1 is SGHVS and CDR2 is FNYEAQ. The CDR3 spans 15 residues. The CDR3 bases are TGTGCCAGCAGCTTACAAGCCTCTGGGGCCAACGTCCTGACTTTC. It specifies CASSLQASGANVLTF.

This rearrangement joins TRBV19 to TRBJ1-5; D is undetermined. Trimming took 0 bases from V and 0 from J, leaving 3 bases between them. The CDR3 is 14 residues long. Per germline, CDR1 LNHDA and CDR2 SQIVND (reference sequence). The CDR3 is CASSIDYSNQPQHF. The CDR3 DNA reads TGTGCCAGTAGTATAGATTATAGCAATCAGCCCCAGCATTTT.

The V and J genes are TRBV9 and TRBJ1-3; D possibly corresponds to TRBD1 (5 bases). The V and J ends lost 2 bases and 6 bases respectively, with 12 bases between them. In germline, CDR1 is SGDLS, CDR2 YYNGEE. The length of the CDR3 is 14 residues. The CDR3 here is CASSVGRVENTIYF. The CDR3 nucleotides are TGTGCCAGCAGCGTCGGCAGGGTCGAAAACACCATATATTTT.

The rearrangement links TRBV2 to TRBJ1-1; the D is unclear. V lost 0 bases and J lost 6, with 2 bases in between. This CDR3 is built from 11 residues. CDR1 is SNHLY and CDR2 is FYNNEI in the germline V gene. Here the CDR3 reads CASSEAPEAFF. The CDR3 DNA reads as TGTGCCAGCAGTGAAGCTCCTGAAGCTTTCTTT.

Remarks on this clone: The sample holds other DNA sequences that translate to the same CDR3. The V and J genes are TRBV5-1 and TRBJ2-3; 10 bases align to TRBD1. The length of the CDR3 is 15 residues. Germline assignment: CDR1 SGHRS and CDR2 YFSETQ. V shed 3 bases and J 1 base; nucleotides not matched to a gene: 2. Here the CDR3 reads CASSSGTGGTDTQYF. CDR3 nucleotides: TGCGCCAGCAGCTCCGGGACAGGGGGCACAGATACGCAGTATTTT.

V usage is TRBV11-2 and J usage is TRBJ2-7; 12 nucleotides align to TRBD1. The CDR3 has 14 amino acids. CDR1 SGHAT and CDR2 FQNNGV come from the germline V gene. J gave up 6 bases and V 3 bases, and 3 bases lay outside the gene matches. The CDR3 DNA sequence: TGTGCCAGCAGCTTTGGGACAGGGGGCGCCGAGCAGTACTTC. As protein: CASSFGTGGAEQYF. Supplemented by reference TRBV11-2 and TRBJ2-7, the full variable domain reads EAGVAQSPRYKIIEKRQSVAFWCNPISGHATLYWYQQILGQGPKLLIQFQNNGVVDDSQLPKDRFSAERLKGVDSTLKIQPAKLEDSAVYLCASSFGTGGAEQYFGPGTRLTVT.

The CDR3 loop reads CASSSDREYGYTF. CDR3 nucleotides: TGTGCCAGCTCGTCGGACAGGGAATATGGCTACACCTTC. The chain uses TRBV18 and TRBJ1-2; 8 bases map to TRBD1. V lost 6 bases, J lost 5 bases, and 5 bases stayed unmatched. Germline CDR1 is KGHSH and CDR2 is LQKENI. The CDR3 runs to 13 residues.

The chain joins TRBV6-6 to TRBJ1-2, with D perhaps TRBD1 (5 bases). CDR3 length: 12 residues. The V and J ends lost 4 bases and 2 bases respectively, with 5 bases between them. The germline gives CDR1 MNHNY, CDR2 SVGAGI (reference sequence). The CDR3 DNA follows: TGTGCCAGCAGTTGGGACAACTATGGCTACACCTTC. This gives the protein CASSWDNYGYTF.

The chain is built from TRBV6-5 and TRBJ1-1; maybe TRBD1 (5 bases). Germline loops: CDR1 MNHEY, CDR2 SVGAGI. CDR3 length: 14 residues. Deletions cut 4 bases from V and 5 bases from J, with 14 bases between. CDR3: CASSLGGDRTEAFF. In DNA form, the CDR3 reads TGTGCCAGCAGTTTGGGGGGGGATAGGACTGAAGCTTTCTTT.